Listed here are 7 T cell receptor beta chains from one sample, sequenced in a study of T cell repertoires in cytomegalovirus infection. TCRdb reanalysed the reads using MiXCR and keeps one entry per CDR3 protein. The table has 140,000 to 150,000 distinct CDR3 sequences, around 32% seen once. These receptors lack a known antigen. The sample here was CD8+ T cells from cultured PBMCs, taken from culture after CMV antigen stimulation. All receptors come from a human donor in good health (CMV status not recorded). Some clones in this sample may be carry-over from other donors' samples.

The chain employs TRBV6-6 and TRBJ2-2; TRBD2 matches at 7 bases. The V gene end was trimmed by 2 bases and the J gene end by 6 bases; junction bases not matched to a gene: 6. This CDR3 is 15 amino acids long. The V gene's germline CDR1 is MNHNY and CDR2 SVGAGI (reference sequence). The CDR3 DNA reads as TGTGCCAGCAGTTACATAGCAGGGAGGGCCGGGGAGCTGTTTTTT. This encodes CASSYIAGRAGELFF.

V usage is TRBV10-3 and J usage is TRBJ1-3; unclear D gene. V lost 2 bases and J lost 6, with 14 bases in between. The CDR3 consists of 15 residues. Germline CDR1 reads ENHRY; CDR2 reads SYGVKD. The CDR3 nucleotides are TGTGCCATCAGTGAGGCAGACGGGAGAATAAACACCATATATTTT. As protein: CAISEADGRINTIYF.

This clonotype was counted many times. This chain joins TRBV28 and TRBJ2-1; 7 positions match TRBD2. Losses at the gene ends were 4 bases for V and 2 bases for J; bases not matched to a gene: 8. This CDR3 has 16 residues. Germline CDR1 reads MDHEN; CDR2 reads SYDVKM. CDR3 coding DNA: TGTGCCAGCAGTTCGGATTTGGCGGGGGCCTACAATGAGCAGTTCTTC. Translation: CASSSDLAGAYNEQFF.

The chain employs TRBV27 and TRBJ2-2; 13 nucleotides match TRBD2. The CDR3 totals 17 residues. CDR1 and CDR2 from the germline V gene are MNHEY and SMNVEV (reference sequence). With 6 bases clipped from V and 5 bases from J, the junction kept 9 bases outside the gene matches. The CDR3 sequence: CASSSFEGLAGTGELFF. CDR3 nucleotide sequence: TGTGCCAGCAGCAGTTTCGAGGGACTAGCGGGGACCGGGGAGCTGTTTTTT.

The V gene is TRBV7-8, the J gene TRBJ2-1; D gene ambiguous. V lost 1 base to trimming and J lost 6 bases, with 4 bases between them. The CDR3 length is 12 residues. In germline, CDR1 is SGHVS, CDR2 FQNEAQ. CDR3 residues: CASSLEANEQFF. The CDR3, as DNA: TGTGCCAGCAGCTTAGAAGCCAATGAGCAGTTCTTC.

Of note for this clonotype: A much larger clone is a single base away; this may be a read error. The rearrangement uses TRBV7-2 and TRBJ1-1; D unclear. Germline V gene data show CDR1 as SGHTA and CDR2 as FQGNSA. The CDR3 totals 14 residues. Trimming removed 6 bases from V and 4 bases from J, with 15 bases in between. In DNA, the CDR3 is TGTGCCAGCAGACGGGCCTTCATAGGCACTGAAGCTTTCTTT. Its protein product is CASRRAFIGTEAFF.

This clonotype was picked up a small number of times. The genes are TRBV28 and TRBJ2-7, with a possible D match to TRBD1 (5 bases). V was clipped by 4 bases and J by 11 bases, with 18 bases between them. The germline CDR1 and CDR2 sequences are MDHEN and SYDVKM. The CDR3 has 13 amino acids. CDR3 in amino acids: CASSSLVQGSKYF. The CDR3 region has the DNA TGTGCCAGCAGTTCCCTGGTGCAGGGTAGTAAGTACTTC.